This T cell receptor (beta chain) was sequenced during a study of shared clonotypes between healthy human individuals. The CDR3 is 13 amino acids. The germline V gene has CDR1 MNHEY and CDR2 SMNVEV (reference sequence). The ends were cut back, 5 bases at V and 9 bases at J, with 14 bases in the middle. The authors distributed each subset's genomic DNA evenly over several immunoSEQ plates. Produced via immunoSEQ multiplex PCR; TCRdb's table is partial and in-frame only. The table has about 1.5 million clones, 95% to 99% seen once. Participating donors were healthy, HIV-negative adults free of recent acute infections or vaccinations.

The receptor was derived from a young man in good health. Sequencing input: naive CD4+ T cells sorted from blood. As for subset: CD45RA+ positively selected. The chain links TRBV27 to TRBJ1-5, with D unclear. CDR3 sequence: CASSERRAAPQHF. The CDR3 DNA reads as TGTGCCAGCAGTGAAAGACGGGCGGCGCCCCAGCATTTT.